This TCR beta chain was found in a study of control samples from healthy donors and cancer patients. Only in-frame clones appear in the TCRdb table, and some are missing; sequencing was by immunoSEQ multiplex PCR. The sample has approximately 87,000 clones, 93% seen once; the top ten hold over 0.95%. CDR1 KGHSH and CDR2 LQKENI come from the germline V gene. The CDR3 is 13 residues long. V was cut by 3 bases and J by 3 bases, with 8 bases left in between. The chain employs TRBV18 and TRBJ1-1, with unresolved D. Material: PBMCs. This receptor was obtained from a woman aged 40 to 50 with lung cancer. The chain's CDR3 is CASSPQRDTEAFF. The CDR3 region has the DNA TGTGCCAGCTCACCCCAAAGAGACACTGAAGCTTTCTTT. The full variable domain, rest sourced from reference TRBV18 and TRBJ1-1, is NAGVMQNPRHLVRRRGQEARLRCSPMKGHSHVYWYRQLPEEGLKFMVYLQKENIIDESGMPKERFSAEFPKEGPSILRIQQVVRGDSAAYFCASSPQRDTEAFFGQGTRLTVV.